This passage covers 14 T cell receptor beta chains from one sample sequenced in a study of T-cell memory formation after mild COVID-19 (dated by TCRdb to the early 2020s). The library was obtained by 5' RACE. Sequencing relied on an Illumina NovaSeq 6000. TCRdb trimmed the raw reads at Q25, called clones with MiXCR and kept productive beta chains. When rows share a CDR3 protein, they turn into one entry using the most common DNA and genes. For this sample the table gives about 130,000 distinct CDR3 sequences, of which about 6% were detected only once. The ten most abundant clones make up 2% to 2.5% of the sample. The specimen sequenced was PBMCs or a T cell subset sorted from them (not recorded which). The receptors shown here come from an adult woman who had mild COVID-19 (a few samples of this study predate the infection). The sample titles of this study are shuffled in the database, so cell type and time point are left out; the donor was told from shared clones.

The V call is TRBV19, the J call TRBJ2-1; 10 positions agree with TRBD2. V was pared by 3 bases and J by 10 bases, with 15 bases of the junction left unmatched. Per germline, CDR1 LNHDA and CDR2 SQIVND (reference sequence). The CDR3 is made up of 17 amino acids. In DNA form, the CDR3 reads TGTGCCAGTAGTATTGGAAGACTAGCGGGTCAGGTAGGGGAGCAGTTCTTC. It is translated as CASSIGRLAGQVGEQFF.

This clonotype was seen repeatedly, ten times or more. V gene TRBV12-3 or TRBV12-4 combines with J gene TRBJ2-7; no clear D gene. V gave up 1 base and J gave up 0 bases, with 4 bases separating them. The CDR3 has 13 residues. The CDR3 here is CASSLDSSYEQYF. DNA of the CDR3: TGTGCCAGCAGTTTAGACAGCTCCTACGAGCAGTACTTC.

The sample holds many counts of this clonotype. The chain has TRBV12-3 or TRBV12-4 and TRBJ1-1; 7 bases are shared with TRBD1. The CDR3 is 16 amino acids. V gave up 6 bases and J gave up 1 base; unmatched junction bases: 11. The chain's CDR3 is CASRHRLRDRNTEAFF. DNA for the CDR3: TGTGCCAGCAGGCATAGACTCCGGGACAGGAACACTGAAGCTTTCTTT.

The genes are TRBV6-5 and TRBJ1-1, with D maybe TRBD1 (5 bases). There are 15 residues in the CDR3. Trimming took 0 bases from V and 3 from J, leaving 11 bases between them. The V gene's germline CDR1 is MNHEY and CDR2 SVGAGI. CDR3 sequence: CASSYSSLGDTEAFF. The CDR3 DNA sequence: TGTGCCAGCAGTTACTCGTCTTTAGGGGACACTGAAGCTTTCTTT.

The chain links TRBV6-5 to TRBJ1-1; D gene ambiguous. From germline, CDR1 is MNHEY and CDR2 SVGAGI. Trimming cost V 0 bases and J 3 bases, with 5 bases left between them. This CDR3 has 13 amino acids. The CDR3 nucleotides read TGTGCCAGCAGTTACTCGAAGGACACTGAAGCTTTCTTT. Its protein is CASSYSKDTEAFF.

This clonotype was counted at least ten times. The CDR3 region has the DNA TGTGCCAGCAGGGACACCGGGCCCTACAATGAGCAGTTCTTC. As protein: CASRDTGPYNEQFF. The chain recombines TRBV6-5 with TRBJ2-1; the D gene is possibly TRBD1 (5 bases). The V gene's germline CDR1 is MNHEY and CDR2 SVGAGI. The CDR3 loop spans 14 amino acids. V was trimmed by 6 bases and J by 2 bases, leaving 11 bases between them.

This clonotype was detected ten times or more. The V call is TRBV5-6, the J call TRBJ2-7, with 10 nucleotides matching TRBD2. CDR3 length equals 16 residues. In germline, CDR1 is SGHDT, CDR2 YYEEEE. The V gene end was trimmed by 0 bases and the J gene end by 3 bases; junction bases not matched to a gene: 6. CDR3 residues: CASSLALAGDLYEQYF. As DNA, the CDR3 is TGTGCCAGCAGCTTGGCCCTAGCGGGAGACCTCTACGAGCAGTACTTC.

This chain joins TRBV5-4 and TRBJ2-7; 8 nucleotides line up with TRBD1. The CDR3 length is 15 residues. CDR1 SGHNT and CDR2 YYREEE come from the germline V gene (reference sequence). V was clipped by 4 bases and J by 0 bases; unmatched bases: 6. The DNA of the CDR3 is TGTGCCAGCAGCCAGGGCAGGGGGCGCTCCTACGAGCAGTACTTC. Its translation is CASSQGRGRSYEQYF.

This clonotype was seen more than once but under ten times. The gene calls are TRBV18 and TRBJ1-4; TRBD1 agrees at 8 bases. Germline CDR1 and CDR2: KGHSH and LQKENI. The CDR3 extends over 16 amino acids. With V trimmed by 1 base and J by 8 bases, 9 bases remained unmatched. The CDR3 protein is CASSPLTQGAREKLFF. The CDR3 region has the DNA TGTGCCAGCTCACCACTCACTCAGGGGGCGCGAGAAAAACTGTTTTTT.

This clonotype has a count of ten or more. The chain links TRBV7-8 to TRBJ2-4; 16 nucleotides line up with TRBD2. This CDR3 region has 17 residues. V lost 4 bases, J lost 6 bases, and 6 bases stayed unmatched. From germline, CDR1 is SGHVS and CDR2 FQNEAQ. The CDR3 spells CASSSGTSGGALNIQYF. The CDR3 nucleotides read TGTGCCAGCAGCTCCGGGACTAGCGGGGGGGCCCTAAACATTCAGTACTTC.

The chain has TRBV7-2 and TRBJ2-3; D is uncertain. Per germline, CDR1 SGHTA and CDR2 FQGNSA. The CDR3 is 12 residues long. V gave up 10 bases and J gave up 6 bases, with 14 bases separating them. The CDR3 DNA follows: TGTGCCACCAGACCACCCGGGGATACGCAGTATTTT. Translating gives CATRPPGDTQYF.

This clonotype was observed a handful of times. The chain couples TRBV12-3 or TRBV12-4 to TRBJ2-3; TRBD1 or TRBD2 may be the D gene (5 bases each). The CDR3 is 13 amino acids. Trimming took 3 bases from V and 12 from J, leaving 16 bases between them. CDR3: CASSFGGWGTQYF. CDR3 in DNA: TGTGCCAGCAGTTTCGGCGGCTGGGGGACCCAGTATTTT.

V is TRBV7-2 and J is TRBJ2-3; TRBD1 matches 7 bases. V shed 6 bases, J shed 4 bases, and the junction held 10 bases outside the gene matches. Germline lookup yields CDR1 SGHTA and CDR2 FQGNSA. This CDR3 has 15 residues. The CDR3 DNA follows: TGTGCCAGCAGACCGGACAGGTTATCAGCAGATACGCAGTATTTT. This gives the protein CASRPDRLSADTQYF.

CDR3 loop: CASSLQLAGPNTGELFF. The DNA for the CDR3 is TGCGCCAGCAGCTTGCAACTAGCGGGGCCGAACACCGGGGAGCTGTTTTTT. The chain is built from TRBV5-1 and TRBJ2-2, with TRBD2 identical over 10 bases. CDR3 length: 17 amino acids. The V segment lost 1 base and the J segment 0 bases; nucleotides outside the gene matches: 3. In germline, CDR1 is SGHRS, CDR2 YFSETQ.